The 27 T cell receptor beta chains given below trace back to one sample, sequenced in a study of siplizumab effects on memory and regulatory T cells. Clones were sequenced by immunoSEQ multiplex PCR, and TCRdb holds only the in-frame ones, with some missing. Among approximately 110,000 clones listed, roughly 91% were seen once. The specimen sequenced was CD4+ T cells sorted from blood. The receptor set was obtained from a human donor in good health.

The chain couples TRBV30 to TRBJ2-3, with D perhaps matching TRBD1 or TRBD2 (6 bases each). The germline gives CDR1 GTSNPN, CDR2 SVGIG (reference sequence). The germline V and J ends were trimmed by 7 bases and 3 bases, with 20 bases remaining between them. This CDR3 contains 15 residues. As DNA, the CDR3 is TGTGCCTTCTCTGCGGGACAAGGGCCGACAGATACGCAGTATTTT. Protein: CAFSAGQGPTDTQYF.

The gene calls are TRBV7-8 and TRBJ1-5; possibly TRBD1 for D (6 bases). Trimming stripped 5 bases from V and 4 bases from J, with 15 bases between. The germline V gene encodes CDR1 SGHVS and CDR2 FQNEAQ. The CDR3 runs to 15 residues. CDR3 coding DNA: TGTGCCAGCAGCCTCGTTACAGGGTATAATCAGCCCCAGCATTTT. Encoded protein: CASSLVTGYNQPQHF. The full variable domain, its missing parts supplied by reference TRBV7-8 and TRBJ1-5, is GAGVSQSPRYKVAKRGQDVALRCDPISGHVSLFWYQQALGQGPEFLTYFQNEAQLDKSGLPSDRFFAERPEGSVSTLKIQRTQQEDSAVYLCASSLVTGYNQPQHFGDGTRLSIL.

This clone occurred once. This sequence joins TRBV7-9 and TRBJ2-7, with unresolved D. V was cut by 0 bases and J by 3 bases, with 3 bases left in between. This CDR3 comprises 12 residues. CDR1 is SEHNR, CDR2 FQNEAQ, per germline (reference sequence). The CDR3 DNA follows: TGTGCCAGCAGCTTAGCATTCTACGAGCAGTACTTC. Translation gives CASSLAFYEQYF.

The chain has TRBV2 and TRBJ1-5; tentatively, D is TRBD1 (5 bases). In germline, CDR1 is SNHLY, CDR2 FYNNEI. Trimming shortened V by 8 bases and J by 6 bases, and 17 bases separated the two germline ends. The CDR3 contains 14 residues. The DNA for the CDR3 is TGTGCCAGCCGACAGTTCCAAAGGAGTCAGCCCCAGCATTTT. Amino acid sequence: CASRQFQRSQPQHF.

This clone was found once. The chain links TRBV2 to TRBJ1-3, with a possible D match to TRBD1 (6 bases). The CDR3 is made up of 17 amino acids. V was shortened by 7 bases and J by 0 bases, with 19 bases between the two germline ends. The germline CDR1 and CDR2 sequences are SNHLY and FYNNEI. The CDR3 DNA is TGTGCCAGCACCGGGACACTACTTTCTAGCTCTGGAAACACCATATATTTT. Amino acid sequence: CASTGTLLSSSGNTIYF.

The CDR3 region has the DNA TGCGCCAGCAGCCAAGCCCGGGGACAGGTCGTCCACGAGCAGTACTTC. This encodes CASSQARGQVVHEQYF. The chain combines TRBV4-3 with TRBJ2-7; 8 bases fit TRBD1. Per the germline V gene, CDR1 is LGHNA and CDR2 is YSLEER. The CDR3 loop spans 16 amino acids. V shed 1 base and J 5 bases; nucleotides not matched to a gene: 10.

The chain uses TRBV19 and TRBJ2-2; the match to TRBD1 covers 8 bases. Trimming took 3 bases from V and 4 from J; bases not matched to a gene: 10. Germline-derived CDR1 and CDR2 are LNHDA and SQIVND (reference sequence). The CDR3 runs 17 residues. The CDR3 protein is CASSIVQGASITGELFF. In nucleotides, the CDR3 is TGTGCCAGTAGTATTGTGCAGGGGGCATCTATCACCGGGGAGCTGTTTTTT.

The V call is TRBV11-3, the J call TRBJ2-5; 9 nucleotides line up with TRBD2. Germline CDR1 SGHNT, CDR2 YENEEA. V gave up 5 bases and J gave up 5 bases; unmatched junction bases: 9. The CDR3 runs to 15 residues. The CDR3 is CASSPRLAGRETQYF. The CDR3 coding sequence is TGTGCCAGCAGCCCCAGGCTAGCGGGAAGGGAGACCCAGTACTTC.

This chain uses TRBV6-1 with TRBJ1-3; no clear D. In germline, CDR1 is MNHNS, CDR2 SASEGT. CDR3 size: 11 residues. V was trimmed by 6 bases and J by 4 bases, leaving 4 bases between them. The CDR3 spells CASSLGNTIYF. In nucleotides, the CDR3 is TGTGCCAGCAGCCTGGGAAACACCATATATTTT.

The gene calls are TRBV7-6 and TRBJ2-7, with D hard to call. The CDR3 runs 14 residues. Looked up from germline, CDR1 is SGHVS and CDR2 is FNYEAQ. V lost 8 bases and J lost 6, with 20 bases in between. For the CDR3, the DNA is TGTGCCAGCGGCCCCCGCGACGGCCGCTCCGAGCAGTACTTC. Its protein is CASGPRDGRSEQYF.

The V and J genes are TRBV5-4 and TRBJ2-3; D perhaps matches TRBD2 (5 bases). Trimming took 4 bases from V and 4 from J, leaving 13 bases between them. This CDR3 contains 14 residues. The germline V gene encodes CDR1 SGHNT and CDR2 YYREEE (reference sequence). The CDR3 DNA is TGTGCCAGCAGCAGCCCTTCGAGGGCAGATACGCAGTATTTT. It translates to CASSSPSRADTQYF.

J is TRBJ2-2 and V is TRBV5-4, with D possibly TRBD2 on 6 matching bases. The CDR3 is made up of 14 amino acids. The V end was cut by 5 bases, the J end by 6 bases, with 14 bases between. Germline loops: CDR1 SGHNT, CDR2 YYREEE (reference sequence). In DNA form, the CDR3 reads TGTGCCAGCAGACTGGGACTCCCCTCCGGGGAGCTGTTTTTT. Amino acids: CASRLGLPSGELFF.

The chain couples TRBV4-1 to TRBJ1-2; 8 nucleotides agree with TRBD1. The trim removed 1 base at V and 3 bases at J, leaving 4 bases unmatched. Per germline, CDR1 MGHRA and CDR2 YSYEKL. The CDR3 runs 15 residues. This chain's CDR3 is CASSQGQGYDYGYTF. CDR3 coding DNA: TGCGCCAGCAGCCAAGGACAGGGGTATGACTATGGCTACACCTTC.

This chain links TRBV18 with TRBJ1-3, with unresolved D. Germline V CDR1 and CDR2: KGHSH, LQKENI. Trimming took off 1 base at V and 0 bases at J, with 13 bases between the two ends. CDR3 length: 17 amino acids. CDR3 amino acids: CASSPRGGRDSGNTIYF. CDR3 sequence (DNA): TGTGCCAGCTCACCACGGGGTGGGAGAGACTCTGGAAACACCATATATTTT.

The V gene is TRBV30, the J gene TRBJ2-7; TRBD2 matches at 9 bases. The CDR3 covers 13 residues. V shed 3 bases and J 7 bases; nucleotides not matched to a gene: 7. CDR1 and CDR2 from the germline V gene are GTSNPN and SVGIG (reference sequence). This chain's CDR3 is CAWSGGGASEQYF. In nucleotides, the CDR3 is TGTGCCTGGAGCGGCGGGGGGGCGAGTGAGCAGTACTTC.

The V and J genes are TRBV29-1 and TRBJ1-2; D is possibly TRBD1 (5 bases). The CDR3 extends over 12 amino acids. V dropped 4 bases and J dropped 4 bases, with 10 bases sitting between them. In germline, CDR1 is SQVTM, CDR2 ANQGSEA. The CDR3 reads CSVGGTGYGYTF. The CDR3 nucleotides read TGCAGCGTTGGCGGGACGGGCTATGGCTACACCTTC.

This chain joins TRBV18 and TRBJ1-1; D ambiguous. Per the germline V gene, CDR1 is KGHSH and CDR2 is LQKENI. Trimming removed 6 bases from V and 3 bases from J, with 14 bases in between. CDR3 length equals 14 residues. DNA of the CDR3: TGTGCCAGCTCCCCAAAGATTCCGGACACTGAAGCTTTCTTT. Residues: CASSPKIPDTEAFF. Full variable domain (remainder filled in from reference TRBV18 and TRBJ1-1): NAGVMQNPRHLVRRRGQEARLRCSPMKGHSHVYWYRQLPEEGLKFMVYLQKENIIDESGMPKERFSAEFPKEGPSILRIQQVVRGDSAAYFCASSPKIPDTEAFFGQGTRLTVV.

The chain has TRBV6-6 and TRBJ2-1; D not resolved. This CDR3 region has 12 residues. Germline V gives CDR1 MNHNY, CDR2 SVGAGI (reference sequence). Between the trimmed V and J ends, which lost 0 bases and 6 bases, there was a span of 3 bases. This chain's CDR3 is CASSYSGNEQFF. The CDR3 DNA reads as TGTGCCAGCAGTTACTCAGGCAATGAGCAGTTCTTC.

The genes are TRBV14 and TRBJ1-2; 11 positions match TRBD1. Germline V lookup: CDR1 SGHDN, CDR2 FVKESK. Trimming removed 4 bases from V and 8 bases from J; junction bases left unmatched: 3. There are 13 residues in the CDR3. In DNA form, the CDR3 reads TGTGCCAGCAGCCGGGACAGGGGGAAGGGCTACACCTTC. Protein sequence: CASSRDRGKGYTF.

This chain connects TRBV29-1 to TRBJ2-5, with a weak D call TRBD2 (6 bases). The CDR3 is 13 amino acids. Germline loops: CDR1 SQVTM, CDR2 ANQGSEA. V was shortened by 3 bases and J by 5 bases, with 13 bases between the two germline ends. The chain's CDR3 is CSVEAVAAETQYF. The DNA of the CDR3 is TGCAGCGTTGAGGCGGTAGCGGCGGAGACCCAGTACTTC.

Only one count was recorded for this clone. The chain employs TRBV29-1 and TRBJ1-2; 9 bases agree with TRBD1. V lost 6 bases and J lost 5; bases outside the gene matches: 7. CDR1 is SQVTM and CDR2 is ANQGSEA in the germline V gene. This CDR3 has 13 residues. The CDR3 DNA reads TGCAGCGTAGACTCGGACAGGGGATATGGCTACACCTTC. Amino acid sequence: CSVDSDRGYGYTF.

The chain employs TRBV5-1 and TRBJ1-5, with a tentative D call TRBD1 (5 bases). V was clipped by 4 bases and J by 5 bases, with 13 bases between them. The CDR3 covers 14 residues. Per germline, CDR1 SGHRS and CDR2 YFSETQ. This chain's CDR3 is CASSLDSSHQPQHF. In DNA form, the CDR3 reads TGCGCCAGCAGCCTCGACAGCTCGCATCAGCCCCAGCATTTT.

The chain recombines TRBV11-3 with TRBJ2-1; 7 positions agree with TRBD2. The ends lost 2 bases at V and 6 bases at J; junction bases unmatched: 4. The CDR3 has 14 residues. Per the germline V gene, CDR1 is SGHNT and CDR2 is YENEEA. The DNA of the CDR3 is TGTGCCAGCAGCTTACTAGCGGACTTCAATGAGCAGTTCTTC. It translates to CASSLLADFNEQFF.

V and J are TRBV18 and TRBJ2-7, with 7 bases that match TRBD2. V trimming: 4 bases; J trimming: 0 bases; junction bases outside the gene matches: 6. The germline V gene has CDR1 KGHSH and CDR2 LQKENI. The length of the CDR3 is 15 residues. The CDR3 bases are TGTGCCAGCTCACAAACTAGCGCCATCTCCTACGAGCAGTACTTC. The encoded protein is CASSQTSAISYEQYF. The whole variable domain, filled in from reference TRBV18 and TRBJ2-7, reads NAGVMQNPRHLVRRRGQEARLRCSPMKGHSHVYWYRQLPEEGLKFMVYLQKENIIDESGMPKERFSAEFPKEGPSILRIQQVVRGDSAAYFCASSQTSAISYEQYFGPGTRLTVT.

The gene calls are TRBV10-2 and TRBJ1-1; 11 nucleotides agree with TRBD1. Trimming at V came to 7 bases and at J to 7 bases, leaving 23 bases not matched to a gene. The CDR3 consists of 19 residues. Germline CDR1 is WSHSY and CDR2 is SAAADI. DNA for the CDR3: TGCGCCAGCACCAAGGGGACAGGGGGAAACGTAGGTCCTTTCTTTGAAGCTTTCTTT. Its protein is CASTKGTGGNVGPFFEAFF.

The chain carries TRBV6-4 and TRBJ1-5, with D possibly matching TRBD1 (5 bases). Germline V lookup: CDR1 MRHNA, CDR2 SNTAGT. The CDR3 consists of 19 residues. Trimming removed 0 bases from V and 1 base from J, with 19 bases in between. CDR3 amino acids: CASSDSWSQWGPSNQPQHF. Here the CDR3 DNA reads TGTGCCAGCAGTGACTCTTGGAGCCAGTGGGGCCCGAGCAATCAGCCCCAGCATTTT.

This chain links TRBV11-2 with TRBJ1-2; D remains ambiguous. Germline V gene lookup returns CDR1 SGHAT and CDR2 FQNNGV. The CDR3 runs 12 residues. V was shortened by 4 bases and J by 4 bases, with 7 bases between the two germline ends. The CDR3 nucleotides are TGTGCCAGCAGCTACCAAAGCTATGGCTACACCTTC. Protein product: CASSYQSYGYTF.